This is a list of T cell receptor beta chains from one sample in a study of T cells after yellow fever vaccination. Using its own MiXCR run on the 5' RACE reads, TCRdb lists one record per CDR3 protein. The sample yields 450,000 to 550,000 distinct CDR3 sequences, around a fifth seen once. The sequences come from PBMCs, collected more than 20 days after the first yellow fever vaccination. The source is a man aged 18 to 29 who received the YFV17D yellow fever vaccine. The CDR3 runs from the conserved cysteine through the conserved F or W. A D gene is named only where the DNA matches it firmly. Part of the rows lack a size; the others show once, few, many or a class for expanded clones.

J gene,D gene,V gene,clone size,CDR3 length,CDR3 protein,CDR3 DNA
TRBJ2-3,TRBD2,TRBV12-3/TRBV12-4,many,15,CASSLWRGGTDTQYF,TGTGCCAGCAGTTTGTGGCGGGGGGGCACAGATACGCAGTATTTT
TRBJ1-2,.,TRBV4-3,.,15,CASSQDLASLYGYTF,TGCGCCAGCAGCCAAGATCTGGCCAGCCTCTATGGCTACACCTTC
TRBJ1-1,.,TRBV12-3/TRBV12-4,many,12,CASRWSLAEAFF,TGTGCCAGCAGATGGAGTCTGGCTGAAGCTTTCTTT
TRBJ2-7,.,TRBV5-1,many,13,CASSLLQANEQYF,TGCGCCAGCAGCTTATTACAGGCTAACGAGCAGTACTTC
TRBJ2-3,TRBD2,TRBV19,.,16,CASTIRGSGGLDTQYF,TGTGCCAGTACAATAAGGGGATCGGGGGGGCTGGATACGCAGTATTTT
TRBJ1-1,.,TRBV6-1,.,15,CASSRVGEANTEAFF,TGTGCCAGCAGCCGTGTGGGGGAGGCGAACACTGAAGCTTTCTTT
TRBJ1-5,.,TRBV29-1,.,14,CSVAVDGKNQPQHF,TGCAGCGTAGCCGTGGACGGGAAAAATCAGCCCCAGCATTTT
TRBJ1-3,.,TRBV7-9,.,15,CASTRPRGPGNTIYF,TGTGCCAGCACAAGGCCTCGGGGGCCCGGAAACACCATATATTTT
TRBJ2-5,TRBD2,TRBV5-1,many,15,CASSTSSGGGETQYF,TGCGCCAGCAGCACCTCTAGCGGGGGGGGCGAGACCCAGTACTTC
TRBJ2-3,TRBD1,TRBV20-1,large,13,CSAPDRGLDTQYF,TGCAGTGCTCCCGACAGGGGACTGGATACGCAGTATTTT
TRBJ2-7,.,TRBV18,few,16,CASSPGPLATPYEQYF,TGTGCCAGCTCACCAGGTCCACTTGCTACCCCCTACGAGCAGTACTTC
TRBJ2-3,.,TRBV3-1,.,12,CASSAGGSTQYF,TGTGCCAGCAGTGCCGGTGGGAGTACGCAGTATTTT
TRBJ2-3,TRBD2,TRBV20-1,.,14,CSADLAGGSDTQYF,TGCAGTGCAGACCTAGCGGGGGGCTCAGATACGCAGTATTTT
TRBJ2-2,.,TRBV4-3,.,16,CASSQPYKTNTGELFF,TGCGCCAGCAGCCAGCCCTACAAGACGAACACCGGGGAGCTGTTTTTT
TRBJ2-5,TRBD1,TRBV6-2/TRBV6-3,few,14,CASGTGGFQETQYF,TGTGCCAGCGGAACAGGGGGCTTCCAAGAGACCCAGTACTTC
TRBJ2-2,.,TRBV7-9,few,13,CASSLDIAGELFF,TGTGCCAGCAGCTTAGACATCGCCGGGGAGCTGTTTTTT
TRBJ2-3,TRBD2,TRBV20-1,.,14,CSGRVSGGTDTQYF,TGCAGTGGACGGGTTAGCGGGGGTACAGATACGCAGTATTTT
TRBJ2-3,.,TRBV9,few,15,CASSVYGSSTDTQYF,TGTGCCAGCAGCGTATACGGGTCTAGCACAGATACGCAGTATTTT
TRBJ2-1,TRBD2,TRBV4-1,.,21,CASSQVGLLPGLAFRGDEQFF,TGCGCCAGCAGCCAAGTTGGTCTTCTACCGGGACTAGCGTTTCGCGGCGATGAGCAGTTCTTC
TRBJ2-3,.,TRBV7-3,few,14,CASSPISGTDTQYF,TGTGCCAGCAGCCCGATAAGTGGCACAGATACGCAGTATTTT
TRBJ2-3,TRBD2,TRBV14,many,17,CASSQSTGTSGTDTQYF,TGTGCCAGCAGCCAATCCACCGGGACTAGCGGCACAGATACGCAGTATTTT
TRBJ1-6,.,TRBV10-3,.,14,CAIGTKGSNSPLHF,TGTGCCATCGGGACAAAAGGATCCAATTCACCCCTCCACTTT
TRBJ2-3,TRBD2,TRBV5-1,few,16,CASSRGLAVYTDTQYF,TGCGCCAGCAGCCGCGGACTAGCGGTGTACACAGATACGCAGTATTTT
TRBJ2-5,TRBD2,TRBV20-1,few,17,CSARGGGSGGASETQYF,TGCAGTGCTAGAGGGGGTGGTAGCGGGGGGGCATCGGAGACCCAGTACTTC
TRBJ2-3,.,TRBV9,once,17,CASSVSSGLAFADTQYF,TGTGCCAGCAGCGTCAGTTCGGGTCTAGCTTTCGCAGATACGCAGTATTTT
TRBJ1-2,.,TRBV5-1,few,12,CASSASHYGYTF,TGCGCCAGCAGCGCCTCCCACTATGGCTACACCTTC
TRBJ2-6,TRBD1,TRBV5-1,.,14,CASSLAWTGKEATF,TGCGCCAGCAGCTTGGCATGGACAGGGAAGGAAGCAACTTTC
TRBJ1-6,.,TRBV20-1,few,12,CSASARNSPLHF,TGCAGTGCTAGTGCGCGGAATTCACCCCTCCACTTT
TRBJ2-1,TRBD2,TRBV5-1,.,15,CASSPGTSGEGEQFF,TGCGCCAGCAGCCCGGGGACTAGCGGGGAGGGGGAGCAGTTCTTC
TRBJ2-2,TRBD2,TRBV27,.,15,CASKARGENTGELFF,TGTGCCAGTAAAGCCCGGGGGGAGAACACCGGGGAGCTGTTTTTT
TRBJ1-3,.,TRBV3-1,.,17,CATSQGRIELTGNTIYF,TGTGCCACCAGCCAAGGTCGCATCGAGTTAACTGGAAACACCATATATTTT
TRBJ1-6,TRBD1,TRBV6-5,.,18,CASSYHSQGSSYNSPLHF,TGTGCCAGCAGTTACCATTCACAGGGGAGCTCCTATAATTCACCCCTCCACTTT
TRBJ1-1,.,TRBV18,.,16,CASSPGSISGGTEAFF,TGTGCCAGCTCACCGGGCTCAATATCGGGGGGTACTGAAGCTTTCTTT
TRBJ2-7,TRBD1,TRBV7-9,few,14,CASSSTGNSYEQYF,TGTGCCAGCTCTTCGACAGGGAATTCCTACGAGCAGTACTTC
TRBJ1-4,.,TRBV7-2,many,15,CASSLVPGRIEKLFF,TGTGCCAGCAGCTTAGTTCCAGGGAGAATTGAAAAACTGTTTTTT
TRBJ2-3,.,TRBV5-5,few,14,CASSLTGPADTQYF,TGTGCCAGCAGCTTAACTGGGCCCGCAGATACGCAGTATTTT
TRBJ2-5,.,TRBV5-1,.,13,CASSLDQKETQYF,TGCGCCAGCAGCTTGGACCAGAAAGAGACCCAGTACTTC